These T cell receptor beta chains were read from a single sample in a study of beta chain features in type 1 diabetes. Sequencing was performed with immunoSEQ multiplex PCR; in TCRdb, only in-frame clones are kept and a portion is missing. Of 500,000 to 850,000 clones in the sample, over 12% were seen once. Material for sequencing was naive CD4+ T cells from blood. These receptors all stem from a man aged 18 to 30 with type 1 diabetes. CDR3s include the opening cysteine and the closing phenylalanine or tryptophan. Fields, in order: clone size, J gene, V gene, D gene, CDR3 DNA, CDR3 protein. The D gene is left open where the match is weak. Where a row states a size, it is once, few, many or the class of an expanded clone; other rows omit it.

abundance: once
j_gene: TRBJ2-7
v_gene: TRBV25-1
d_gene: TRBD2
CDR3nt: TGTGCCAGCGCTCCTAGCGGACCCTACGAGCAGTACTTC
CDR3aa: CASAPSGPYEQYF

abundance: few
j_gene: TRBJ1-5
v_gene: TRBV5-1
d_gene: TRBD1
CDR3nt: TGCGCCAGCAGCCCGGACAGGGGGGATCAGCCCCAGCATTTT
CDR3aa: CASSPDRGDQPQHF

abundance: .
j_gene: TRBJ2-1
v_gene: TRBV30
d_gene: .
CDR3nt: TGTGCCTGGAGCCCCGACGAGTTAGCCTACAATGAGCAGTTCTTC
CDR3aa: CAWSPDELAYNEQFF

abundance: few
j_gene: TRBJ2-7
v_gene: TRBV29-1
d_gene: TRBD2
CDR3nt: TGCAGCGTTGGGGCGACTAGCGGTTCCTACGAGCAGTACTTC
CDR3aa: CSVGATSGSYEQYF

abundance: .
j_gene: TRBJ2-7
v_gene: TRBV2
d_gene: .
CDR3nt: TGTGCCAGGTCCCATCGAGCGGCCCCCTACGAGCAGTACTTC
CDR3aa: CARSHRAAPYEQYF

abundance: few
j_gene: TRBJ2-7
v_gene: TRBV5-4
d_gene: .
CDR3nt: TGTGCCAGCAGCTTTTTGGGGATTGGGGACGAGCAGTACTTC
CDR3aa: CASSFLGIGDEQYF

abundance: few
j_gene: TRBJ2-2
v_gene: TRBV2
d_gene: .
CDR3nt: TGTGCCAGCAAGGGGGACCCGAACACCGGGGAGCTGTTTTTT
CDR3aa: CASKGDPNTGELFF

abundance: .
j_gene: TRBJ1-5
v_gene: TRBV18
d_gene: TRBD1
CDR3nt: TGTGCCAGCTCACCCGGGACAGGGGGCAGGCAGCCCCAGCATTTT
CDR3aa: CASSPGTGGRQPQHF

abundance: few
j_gene: TRBJ2-1
v_gene: TRBV5-6
d_gene: TRBD1
CDR3nt: TGTGCCAGCAGCTTGGTGGGGGACAGGGTCTCCTACAATGAGCAGTTCTTC
CDR3aa: CASSLVGDRVSYNEQFF

abundance: few
j_gene: TRBJ2-1
v_gene: TRBV5-4
d_gene: .
CDR3nt: TGTGCCAGCAGCTTGTCAGCGTTATACAATGAGCAGTTCTTC
CDR3aa: CASSLSALYNEQFF

abundance: few
j_gene: TRBJ2-7
v_gene: TRBV6-5
d_gene: .
CDR3nt: TGTGCCAGCACCGCTCGGGGGATCGGCTCCTACGAGCAGTACTTC
CDR3aa: CASTARGIGSYEQYF

abundance: few
j_gene: TRBJ2-7
v_gene: TRBV2
d_gene: .
CDR3nt: TGTGCCAGCGGGGAACTCTACGAGCAGTACTTC
CDR3aa: CASGELYEQYF

abundance: .
j_gene: TRBJ2-1
v_gene: TRBV19
d_gene: TRBD1
CDR3nt: TGTGCCAGTAGCACCCAGACAGGGAGTAGTGAGCAGTTCTTC
CDR3aa: CASSTQTGSSEQFF

abundance: few
j_gene: TRBJ2-1
v_gene: TRBV29-1
d_gene: TRBD2
CDR3nt: TGCAGCGTTGAGGCGGGAGTTAGCTACAATGAGCAGTTCTTC
CDR3aa: CSVEAGVSYNEQFF

abundance: once
j_gene: TRBJ1-5
v_gene: TRBV6-1
d_gene: .
CDR3nt: TGTGCCAGCAGTGGCTATCAAGGGCAGCCCCAGCATTTT
CDR3aa: CASSGYQGQPQHF

abundance: .
j_gene: TRBJ1-5
v_gene: TRBV30
d_gene: .
CDR3nt: TGTGCCTGGAGCCTCAAAGCGTCTCAGCCCCAGCATTTT
CDR3aa: CAWSLKASQPQHF

abundance: few
j_gene: TRBJ2-6
v_gene: TRBV30
d_gene: .
CDR3nt: TGTGCCTGGAGTCCGAAAGGAAGCTCTGGGGCCAACGTCCTGACTTTC
CDR3aa: CAWSPKGSSGANVLTF

abundance: .
j_gene: TRBJ1-5
v_gene: TRBV7-2
d_gene: .
CDR3nt: TGTGCCAGCAGCTTAGTCGGTGGGTATCAGCCCCAGCATTTT
CDR3aa: CASSLVGGYQPQHF

abundance: few
j_gene: TRBJ2-3
v_gene: TRBV7-3
d_gene: TRBD1
CDR3nt: TGTGCCAGCAGCCTCGGGACAGCAGATACGCAGTATTTT
CDR3aa: CASSLGTADTQYF

abundance: few
j_gene: TRBJ2-5
v_gene: TRBV27
d_gene: .
CDR3nt: TGTGCCAGCAGTTTCACTAGCTCACGAGGAGAGACCCAGTACTTC
CDR3aa: CASSFTSSRGETQYF

abundance: .
j_gene: TRBJ2-2
v_gene: TRBV5-1
d_gene: .
CDR3nt: TGCGCCAGCAGCTTGGGACAGGTGAACACCGGGGAGCTGTTTTTT
CDR3aa: CASSLGQVNTGELFF

abundance: few
j_gene: TRBJ2-5
v_gene: TRBV9
d_gene: TRBD2
CDR3nt: TGTGCCAGCAGCGTAGCTCCGTTAGCGGGAACTAGCGGGGGGTTTGGGCTCCAAGAGACCCAGTACTTC
CDR3aa: CASSVAPLAGTSGGFGLQETQYF

abundance: few
j_gene: TRBJ2-7
v_gene: TRBV6-6
d_gene: .
CDR3nt: TGTGCCAGCGTAAGGCGGAGGGAAGGGGAGCAGTACTTC
CDR3aa: CASVRRREGEQYF

abundance: few
j_gene: TRBJ1-1
v_gene: TRBV10-3
d_gene: .
CDR3nt: TGTGCCATCACTCCGGGACAGAACACTGAAGCTTTCTTT
CDR3aa: CAITPGQNTEAFF

abundance: few
j_gene: TRBJ2-6
v_gene: TRBV4-3
d_gene: .
CDR3nt: TGCGCCAGCAGCCCCCGAGGGACGGGCCAATCTGGGGCCAACGTCCTGACTTTC
CDR3aa: CASSPRGTGQSGANVLTF

abundance: few
j_gene: TRBJ2-2
v_gene: TRBV29-1
d_gene: TRBD1
CDR3nt: TGCAGCGTTGAAGCTTGGACAGGGGGCGCGAACACCGGGGAGCTGTTTTTT
CDR3aa: CSVEAWTGGANTGELFF

abundance: .
j_gene: TRBJ2-7
v_gene: TRBV25-1
d_gene: .
CDR3nt: TGTGCCAGCAGTGATCCCGGGGCAACGGACGAGCAGTACTTC
CDR3aa: CASSDPGATDEQYF

abundance: few
j_gene: TRBJ2-1
v_gene: TRBV28
d_gene: .
CDR3nt: TGTGCCAGCGTAGGGAACAATGAGCAGTTCTTC
CDR3aa: CASVGNNEQFF

abundance: .
j_gene: TRBJ2-7
v_gene: TRBV9
d_gene: .
CDR3nt: TGTGCCAGCAGCCCCGGGACGGGCCTCGAGCAGTACTTC
CDR3aa: CASSPGTGLEQYF

abundance: .
j_gene: TRBJ2-2
v_gene: TRBV7-2
d_gene: .
CDR3nt: TGTGCCAGCAGCTTAGAAGGTTCGACCGGGGAGCTGTTTTTT
CDR3aa: CASSLEGSTGELFF

abundance: few
j_gene: TRBJ1-2
v_gene: TRBV27
d_gene: TRBD1
CDR3nt: TGTGCCAGCAGGGGGACAGAAGGCTACACCTTC
CDR3aa: CASRGTEGYTF

abundance: few
j_gene: TRBJ2-3
v_gene: TRBV27
d_gene: .
CDR3nt: TGTGCCAGCAGTTTAGGCAGTTCCAAGAATACGCAGTATTTT
CDR3aa: CASSLGSSKNTQYF

abundance: few
j_gene: TRBJ2-1
v_gene: TRBV5-4
d_gene: .
CDR3nt: TGTGCCAGCAGCTTGGTCAGGGCCCAACTGGAAGAGCAGTTCTTC
CDR3aa: CASSLVRAQLEEQFF

abundance: .
j_gene: TRBJ2-3
v_gene: TRBV19
d_gene: TRBD2
CDR3nt: TGTGCCAGTAGTCCGATGACTAGCGGCGGCACAGATACGCAGTATTTT
CDR3aa: CASSPMTSGGTDTQYF

abundance: few
j_gene: TRBJ1-2
v_gene: TRBV15
d_gene: TRBD1
CDR3nt: TGTGCCACCAGCAGAGGGGACAGGGGGTATGGCTACACCTTC
CDR3aa: CATSRGDRGYGYTF

abundance: .
j_gene: TRBJ2-7
v_gene: TRBV30
d_gene: .
CDR3nt: TGTGCCGGACAACAGGGTGGCGAGCAGTACTTC
CDR3aa: CAGQQGGEQYF

abundance: few
j_gene: TRBJ2-3
v_gene: TRBV30
d_gene: TRBD1
CDR3nt: TGTGCCTGGAGGACGTTTGGACAGGCGACAGATACGCAGTATTTT
CDR3aa: CAWRTFGQATDTQYF

abundance: .
j_gene: TRBJ2-7
v_gene: TRBV27
d_gene: TRBD1
CDR3nt: TGTGCCAGCAGAGACAGGGGGCAAGTACATACCTACGAGCAGTACTTC
CDR3aa: CASRDRGQVHTYEQYF

abundance: few
j_gene: TRBJ2-4
v_gene: TRBV9
d_gene: TRBD2
CDR3nt: TGTGCCAGCAGCGTCTCTAGCGGGGGGGCCGAAAACATTCAGTACTTC
CDR3aa: CASSVSSGGAENIQYF

abundance: .
j_gene: TRBJ1-3
v_gene: TRBV29-1
d_gene: .
CDR3nt: TGCAGCGTTCGAAGGGGGAACACCATATATTTT
CDR3aa: CSVRRGNTIYF

abundance: .
j_gene: TRBJ1-5
v_gene: TRBV19
d_gene: .
CDR3nt: TGTGCCAGTAGTATACAGTCGGCAGGCAATCAGCCCCAGCATTTT
CDR3aa: CASSIQSAGNQPQHF